The clone carrying this T cell receptor (beta chain) was counted at least ten times. Its antigen is undetermined. The sample comes from a study of identical twins. Study outcomes and limitations: Out-of-frame alpha sequences common to twins exhibited an excess of low generation probability.

TCRdb reprocessed the 5' RACE reads via MiXCR and lists one record per CDR3 protein. Here the sample spans 640,000 or so distinct CDR3 sequences, around 5.7% being singletons. The germline V and J ends were trimmed by 4 bases and 3 bases, with 10 bases remaining between them. CDR1 and CDR2 from the germline V gene are LGHDT and YNNKEL (reference sequence). This CDR3 contains 13 residues. J is TRBJ2-7 and V is TRBV3-1, with D hard to call. The sample taken for sequencing was naive T cells sorted from blood. This sequence originates from a man between 18 and 35 years old in good health. CDR3 loop: CASSPSLGYEQYF. The CDR3 DNA reads as TGTGCCAGCAGCCCTAGTCTCGGCTACGAGCAGTACTTC.